In this sample, the clone carrying this TCR beta chain turned up a few times. Its antigen is not identified. With 4 bases removed from V and 6 bases from J, the gap between germline ends came to 16 bases. Germline values: CDR1 SGHRS, CDR2 YFSETQ. This CDR3 has 14 residues. Sorted cells reached over 95% purity in every population. Every isolated RNA sample was fully reverse transcribed, so sequencing captured expressed TCRB transcripts. Some clones are missing from TCRdb's copy, which holds only in-frame ones; the method was immunoSEQ multiplex PCR. The sample yields under 350,000 clones, 20% to 25% seen once. This entry comes from a study of beta chain features in type 1 diabetes. Study context: When patients were set against healthy donors, age, gender and cell yields were similar. Regarding the study as a whole: All four CD4+ subsets of Type 1 diabetes patients contained TCRB CDR3s that were moderately but significantly shorter. It was possible that PCR favored shorter templates, equally so in patients and controls.

The V call is TRBV5-1, the J call TRBJ1-1, with TRBD1 as a possible D gene (6 bases). The source material was naive CD4+ T cells from blood. This clonotype was sampled from a woman under 40 with type 1 diabetes. The CDR3 is CASSIQGRISEAFF. The CDR3 region has the DNA TGCGCCAGCAGCATACAGGGAAGAATTTCTGAAGCTTTCTTT.